The entry that follows covers one T cell receptor (beta chain) sequence. The data were taken from a study of control samples from healthy donors and cancer patients. The table came from immunoSEQ multiplex PCR; TCRdb's copy has only in-frame clones and leaves some out. The sample has about 79,000 clones, approximately 94% seen once; the top ten hold around 1.3%. CDR1 and CDR2 (germline): SNHLY, FYNNEI. Unmatched junction bases numbered 10, after V lost 7 bases and J lost 5 bases. The CDR3 runs 16 residues. The specimen sequenced was PBMCs. This chain links TRBV2 with TRBJ1-5; 11 nucleotides align to TRBD1. The sequence was collected from a woman aged 40 to 49 with lung cancer. The CDR3 region is CASNGQGAGYDQPQHF. CDR3 DNA sequence: TGTGCCAGCAACGGACAGGGGGCTGGGTATGATCAGCCCCAGCATTTT.